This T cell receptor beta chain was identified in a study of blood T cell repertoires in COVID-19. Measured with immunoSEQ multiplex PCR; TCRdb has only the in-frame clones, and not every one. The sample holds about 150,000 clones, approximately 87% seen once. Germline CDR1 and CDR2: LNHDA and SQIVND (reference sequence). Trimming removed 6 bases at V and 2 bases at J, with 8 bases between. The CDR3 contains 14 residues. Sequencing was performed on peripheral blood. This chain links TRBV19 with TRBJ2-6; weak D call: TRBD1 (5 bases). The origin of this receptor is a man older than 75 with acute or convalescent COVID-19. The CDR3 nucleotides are TGTGCCAGTAGCCAGACAGCTGGGGCCAACGTCCTGACTTTC. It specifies CASSQTAGANVLTF.